The 16 T cell receptor beta chains listed next were all sequenced from one sample in a study of neoadjuvant anti-PD-1 for oral cavity cancer. Profiling relied on immunoSEQ multiplex PCR, and the TCRdb table lists in-frame clones only, not all of them. The sample consists of around 13,000 clones, 50% to 75% of them appearing once. The material sequenced was PBMCs, taken before nivolumab (anti-PD-1) treatment. Every receptor here comes from a person aged 40 to 85 with oral cavity squamous cell carcinoma.

The chain recombines TRBV5-4 with TRBJ2-3, with 14 bases that match TRBD2. The CDR3 sequence is 17 residues long. The ends lost 4 bases at V and 2 bases at J; junction bases unmatched: 6. Germline V gives CDR1 SGHNT, CDR2 YYREEE (reference sequence). The CDR3 spells CASSKGLAGASTDTQYF. DNA of the CDR3: TGTGCCAGCAGCAAGGGACTAGCGGGGGCATCCACAGATACGCAGTATTTT.

The chain couples TRBV28 to TRBJ2-1; 8 nucleotides agree with TRBD1. The V and J ends lost 6 bases and 3 bases, in that order; junction bases with no gene match: 1. CDR3 size: 13 residues. The germline gives CDR1 MDHEN, CDR2 SYDVKM. This CDR3 is CASRGQDYNEQFF. CDR3 in DNA: TGTGCCAGCAGGGGACAGGACTACAATGAGCAGTTCTTC.

V usage is TRBV4-1 and J usage is TRBJ1-2; the D is unclear. V was pared by 0 bases and J by 4 bases, with 6 bases between. Per the germline V gene, CDR1 is MGHRA and CDR2 is YSYEKL. The CDR3 spans 13 residues. CDR3 in amino acids: CASSQDRAYGYTF. In DNA form, the CDR3 reads TGCGCCAGCAGCCAAGATCGGGCCTATGGCTACACCTTC.

This chain connects TRBV5-1 to TRBJ2-3; tentatively, D is TRBD1 (5 bases). The V gene lost 0 bases and the J gene lost 3 bases, with 11 bases spanning the gap. Germline CDR1 reads SGHRS; CDR2 reads YFSETQ. The CDR3 is 15 amino acids. CDR3 DNA: TGCGCCAGCAGCTTGGGGGGCAGATCGACAGATACGCAGTATTTT. Translation gives CASSLGGRSTDTQYF.

The chain is built from TRBV5-1 and TRBJ2-1; possible D gene TRBD1, 6 bases. Trimming removed 4 bases at V and 0 bases at J, with 14 bases between. This CDR3 has 16 amino acids. Germline values: CDR1 SGHRS, CDR2 YFSETQ. CDR3 loop: CASSGGGGYSYNEQFF. DNA of the CDR3: TGCGCCAGCAGCGGGGGCGGCGGGTACTCCTACAATGAGCAGTTCTTC.

The chain has TRBV19 and TRBJ2-3; D possibly matches TRBD1 or TRBD2 (6 bases each). Trimming removed 4 bases at V and 1 base at J, with 12 bases between. CDR1 is LNHDA, CDR2 SQIVND, per germline (reference sequence). The CDR3 length is 15 residues. CDR3 in DNA: TGTGCCAGTAGTACCTCGAGGGGGGGCACAGATACGCAGTATTTT. It yields the protein CASSTSRGGTDTQYF.

The chain's CDR3 is CASSQLASGRTDTQYF. CDR3 nucleotide sequence: TGCGCCAGCAGCCAGTTAGCTAGCGGGAGGACAGATACGCAGTATTTT. The rearrangement joins TRBV4-1 to TRBJ2-3, with TRBD2 identical over 11 bases. CDR1 and CDR2 from the germline V gene are MGHRA and YSYEKL. V was pared by 3 bases and J by 3 bases, with 5 bases of the junction left unmatched. The CDR3 runs to 16 residues.

The gene calls are TRBV29-1 and TRBJ2-1; D is unresolved. Between the trimmed V and J ends, which lost 0 bases and 8 bases, there was a span of 11 bases. Germline CDR1 SQVTM, CDR2 ANQGSEA. CDR3 length equals 13 residues. The CDR3 DNA is TGCAGCGTTGAAGAAAAACCTAACGATGAGCAGTTCTTC. Its protein product is CSVEEKPNDEQFF.

This chain joins TRBV5-5 and TRBJ1-1; 9 nucleotides line up with TRBD1. Trimming took 4 bases from V and 3 from J; bases not matched to a gene: 7. The CDR3 is made up of 15 amino acids. Germline lookup yields CDR1 SGHKS and CDR2 YYEKEE (reference sequence). CDR3 loop: CASSGTGTGHTEAFF. The CDR3 bases are TGTGCCAGCAGCGGAACCGGGACAGGGCACACTGAAGCTTTCTTT.

The CDR3 loop is CASDRSTYEQYF. The CDR3 DNA follows: TGTGCCAGTGACAGGTCAACCTACGAGCAGTACTTC. This chain links TRBV5-8 with TRBJ2-7; D possibly corresponds to TRBD1 (6 bases). Trimming cost V 8 bases and J 2 bases, with 11 bases left between them. CDR3 size: 12 residues. Germline loops: CDR1 SGHTS, CDR2 YDEGEE.

The chain combines TRBV6-4 with TRBJ2-3; TRBD2 agrees at 12 bases. Germline trimming cut 5 bases from V and 5 bases from J; bases unmatched to any gene: 2. Germline assignment: CDR1 MRHNA and CDR2 SNTAGT. This CDR3 region has 14 residues. In DNA, the CDR3 is TGTGCCAGCAGTCGGACTAGCGGGATAGATACGCAGTATTTT. Amino acid sequence: CASSRTSGIDTQYF.

This clone was observed once. The chain combines TRBV7-2 with TRBJ1-1; D is ambiguous. CDR1 is SGHTA and CDR2 is FQGNSA in the germline V gene. Trimming cost V 6 bases and J 1 base, with 9 bases left between them. The CDR3 loop spans 13 amino acids. The CDR3 sequence: CASSITSNTEAFF. CDR3 in DNA: TGTGCCAGCAGTATTACCTCGAACACTGAAGCTTTCTTT.

The sample holds one count of this clone. The chain carries TRBV19 and TRBJ1-1; a weak D match, TRBD1 (6 bases). The CDR3 is 16 amino acids. V lost 6 bases and J lost 0, with 17 bases in between. The germline gives CDR1 LNHDA, CDR2 SQIVND (reference sequence). CDR3 protein: CASRMGGGMMNTEAFF. As DNA, the CDR3 is TGTGCCAGTAGAATGGGCGGGGGCATGATGAACACTGAAGCTTTCTTT.

The rearrangement links TRBV21-1 to TRBJ2-3; TRBD1 is taken as the D call from the table, unchecked against the DNA. TRBV21-1 is flagged as a pseudogene. The CDR3 consists of 17 residues. CDR3 amino acids: CASSKARTGPGTDTQYF. The CDR3 coding sequence is TGTGCCAGCAGCAAAGCGCGGACAGGGCCGGGCACAGATACGCAGTATTTT.

The rearrangement links TRBV14 to TRBJ2-3; tentative D call: TRBD2 (6 bases). V was clipped by 4 bases and J by 2 bases, with 22 bases between them. The germline V gene has CDR1 SGHDN and CDR2 FVKESK. The CDR3 covers 18 residues. CDR3 residues: CASSPSRGFGGATDTQYF. The CDR3, as DNA: TGTGCCAGCAGCCCCTCGAGAGGGTTCGGGGGAGCCACAGATACGCAGTATTTT.

This clone has only one observation. This chain uses TRBV28 with TRBJ1-5, with D possibly being TRBD1 (6 bases). The CDR3 loop spans 12 amino acids. Germline V gene lookup returns CDR1 MDHEN and CDR2 SYDVKM. The V and J ends lost 7 bases and 2 bases respectively, with 6 bases between them. The CDR3 DNA reads as TGTGCCAGCAACAGGGGCAATCAGCCCCAGCATTTT. Its translation: CASNRGNQPQHF.